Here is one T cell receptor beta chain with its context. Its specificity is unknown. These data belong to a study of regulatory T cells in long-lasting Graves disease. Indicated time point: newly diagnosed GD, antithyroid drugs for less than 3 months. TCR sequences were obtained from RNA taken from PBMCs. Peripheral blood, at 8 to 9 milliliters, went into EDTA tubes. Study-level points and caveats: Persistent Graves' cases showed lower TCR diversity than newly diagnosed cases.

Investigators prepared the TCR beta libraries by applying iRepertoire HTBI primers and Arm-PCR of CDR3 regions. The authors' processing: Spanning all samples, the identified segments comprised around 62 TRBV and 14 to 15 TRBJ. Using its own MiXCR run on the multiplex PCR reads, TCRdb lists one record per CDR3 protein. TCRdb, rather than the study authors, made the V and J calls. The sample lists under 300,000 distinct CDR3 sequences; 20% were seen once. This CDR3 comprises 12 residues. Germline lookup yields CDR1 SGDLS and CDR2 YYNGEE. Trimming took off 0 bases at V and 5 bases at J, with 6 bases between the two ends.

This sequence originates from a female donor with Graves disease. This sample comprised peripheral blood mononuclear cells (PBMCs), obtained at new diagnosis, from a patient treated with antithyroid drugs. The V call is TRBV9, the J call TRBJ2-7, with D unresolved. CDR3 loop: CASSVDGDEQYF. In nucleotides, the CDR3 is TGTGCCAGCAGCGTAGATGGAGACGAGCAGTACTTC.